This TCR beta chain was obtained from a study of blood T cells in healthy people across ages. With a J-beta primer mix and a sample-barcoded 5' primer, a second PCR ran 7 to 11 cycles. TCRdb called the 5' RACE reads again in MiXCR, with one record for every CDR3 protein. Among approximately 1.5 million distinct CDR3 sequences listed, roughly 43% were seen once. Findings and caveats of the study: PBMCs went unsorted, and a conclusive naive versus antigen-experienced comparison was therefore prevented.

Concerning this clonotype itself: Its target is not known.

The CDR3 covers 12 residues. The germline V gene has CDR1 MNHNS and CDR2 SASEGT. Source material: blood. J is TRBJ2-7 and V is TRBV6-1; a weak D match, TRBD1 (5 bases). The closer fit of TRBJ2-5 to the DNA end suggests the J call may be wrong. This TCR was recovered from a woman under 30 in good health. The CDR3 reads CASIGAAETQYF. DNA of the CDR3: TGTGCCAGCATAGGGGCAGCAGAGACCCAGTACTTC.